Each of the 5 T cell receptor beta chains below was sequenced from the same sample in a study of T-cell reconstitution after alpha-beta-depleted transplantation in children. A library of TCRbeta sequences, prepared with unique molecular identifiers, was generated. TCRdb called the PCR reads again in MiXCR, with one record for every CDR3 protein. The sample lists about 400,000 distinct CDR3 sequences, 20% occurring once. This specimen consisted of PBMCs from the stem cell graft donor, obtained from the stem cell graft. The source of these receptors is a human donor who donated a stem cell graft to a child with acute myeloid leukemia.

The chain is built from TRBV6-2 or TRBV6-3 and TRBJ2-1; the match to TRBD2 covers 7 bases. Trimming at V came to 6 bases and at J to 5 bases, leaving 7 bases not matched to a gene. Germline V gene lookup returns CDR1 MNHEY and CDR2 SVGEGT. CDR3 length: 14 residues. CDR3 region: CASRRTSDNNEQFF. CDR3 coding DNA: TGTGCCAGCAGAAGGACTAGTGATAACAATGAGCAGTTCTTC.

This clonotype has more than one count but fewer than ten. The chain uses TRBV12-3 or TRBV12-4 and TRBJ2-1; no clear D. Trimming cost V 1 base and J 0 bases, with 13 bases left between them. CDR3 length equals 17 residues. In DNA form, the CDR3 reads TGTGCCAGCAGTTTAGGACGACTTTTCGGCTCCTACAATGAGCAGTTCTTC. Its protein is CASSLGRLFGSYNEQFF.

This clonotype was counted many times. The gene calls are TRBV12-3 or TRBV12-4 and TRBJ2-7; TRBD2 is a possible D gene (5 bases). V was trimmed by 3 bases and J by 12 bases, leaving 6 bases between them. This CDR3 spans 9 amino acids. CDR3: CASSFEGYF. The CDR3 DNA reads TGTGCCAGCAGTTTTGAGGGGTACTTC.

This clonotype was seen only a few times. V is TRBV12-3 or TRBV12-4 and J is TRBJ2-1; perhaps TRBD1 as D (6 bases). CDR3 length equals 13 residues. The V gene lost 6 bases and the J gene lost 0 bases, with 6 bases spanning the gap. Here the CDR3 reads CASRDSSYNEQFF. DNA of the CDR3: TGTGCCAGCAGGGACAGCTCCTACAATGAGCAGTTCTTC.

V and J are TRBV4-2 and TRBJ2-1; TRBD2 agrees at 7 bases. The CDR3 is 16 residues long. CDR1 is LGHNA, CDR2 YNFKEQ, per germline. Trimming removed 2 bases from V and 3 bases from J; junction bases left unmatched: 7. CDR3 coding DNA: TGTGCCAGCAGCCAAATTGCGGGAGTAGGCTACAATGAGCAGTTCTTC. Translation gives CASSQIAGVGYNEQFF.